Reported below is one T cell receptor beta chain. The antigen is unknown. The same CDR3 arises from other DNA sequences in this sample as well. This sample is drawn from a study of cytomegalovirus exposure and HLA in healthy donors. Study-wide findings and caveats: Specificity for CMV antigens was confirmed in vitro for a few of the CMV-associated chains. Later analysis demonstrated an association between a missense DCLRE1C variant and TCR beta V- and J-gene trimming.

Germline lookup yields CDR1 MNHEY and CDR2 SVGAGI. J was trimmed by 3 bases and V by 6 bases; bases with no gene match: 3. CDR3 length equals 13 residues. With 60 Vbeta and 13 Jbeta primers, the PCR was carried out. Produced via immunoSEQ multiplex PCR; TCRdb's table is partial and in-frame only. The table includes 150,000 or so clones, approximately 80% detected once. The sequence derives from a woman aged 45-60 years in good health and CMV-seropositive. This chain joins TRBV6-5 and TRBJ1-2, with 8 bases aligning to TRBD1. The source material was PBMCs. CDR3 protein: CASSDRGDYGYTF. The CDR3 coding sequence is TGTGCCAGCAGCGACAGGGGTGACTATGGCTACACCTTC.